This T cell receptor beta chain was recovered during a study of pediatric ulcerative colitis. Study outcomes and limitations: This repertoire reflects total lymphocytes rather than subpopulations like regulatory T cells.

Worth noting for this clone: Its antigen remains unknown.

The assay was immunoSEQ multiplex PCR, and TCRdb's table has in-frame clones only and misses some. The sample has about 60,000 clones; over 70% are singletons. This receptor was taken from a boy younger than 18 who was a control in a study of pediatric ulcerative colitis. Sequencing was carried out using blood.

The CDR3 coding sequence is TGTGCCAGCAGTTACGTGCCCCTCGAAGGCACTGAAGCTTTCTTT. It specifies CASSYVPLEGTEAFF. The chain employs TRBV6-5 and TRBJ1-1; D gene ambiguous. Germline CDR1 MNHEY, CDR2 SVGAGI. This CDR3 has 15 amino acids. Trimming cost V 2 bases and J 4 bases, with 14 bases left between them.